The 12 T cell receptor beta chains below come from one sample, sequenced in a study of tumor-infiltrating lymphocytes in primary liver carcinoma. Production of TCR beta cDNA used roughly 480 ng total RNA together with a constant-region primer. Slightly modified ARM-PCR served as the procedure for the TCR beta libraries. These libraries came from three rounds of nested multiplex PCR. Researchers ran the first two PCR rounds for ten to eleven cycles each with TRBV1-TRBV30 forward primers and a C-beta reverse primer. TCRdb passed the multiplex PCR reads through MiXCR, listing each CDR3 protein once. Here the sample spans around 330,000 distinct CDR3 sequences, nearly 60% being singletons. Germline DNA was extracted too, while blood RNA derived from unsorted whole blood. Sequencing used peripheral blood. The receptors were gathered from a woman in her 30s with primary liver carcinoma and hepatitis B virus infection.

The CDR3 sequence: CIVDGMGGWGNREQFF. DNA of the CDR3: TGCATCGTGGACGGTATGGGGGGTTGGGGCAATCGTGAGCAGTTCTTC. The V gene is TRBV29-1, the J gene TRBJ2-1, with a tentative D call TRBD2 (6 bases). The CDR3 is made up of 16 amino acids. Germline assignment: CDR1 SQVTM and CDR2 ANQGSEA.

A word on this clonotype: A clone one base away is much larger, so this may be a read error. The rearrangement links TRBV6-2 or TRBV6-3 to TRBJ2-1, with 10 bases matching TRBD2. The V gene end was trimmed by 10 bases and the J gene end by 4 bases; junction bases not matched to a gene: 7. In germline, CDR1 is MNHEY, CDR2 SVGEGT. The length of the CDR3 is 14 residues. CDR3 residues: CATLWTSGYNEQFF. CDR3 nucleotide sequence: TGTGCCACCCTCTGGACTAGCGGATACAATGAGCAGTTCTTC.

At least ten counts were recorded for this clonotype. The chain uses TRBV6-1 and TRBJ2-1, with 8 bases aligning to TRBD2. The V segment lost 6 bases and the J segment 0 bases; nucleotides outside the gene matches: 4. Germline V lookup: CDR1 MNHNS, CDR2 SASEGT. The CDR3 extends over 15 amino acids. This CDR3 is CASRGLGGSYNEQFF. DNA for the CDR3: TGTGCCAGCAGGGGACTAGGGGGCTCCTACAATGAGCAGTTCTTC.

For this clonotype: A junction boundary mismatches the germline segment, possibly from a read error. This rearrangement joins TRBV4-1 to TRBJ2-7; D is perhaps TRBD2 (6 bases). Germline loops: CDR1 MGHRA, CDR2 YSYEKL. CDR3 length equals 17 residues. CDR3 residues: CAGSQGNIAGRHYEQYF. CDR3 coding DNA: TGCGCCGGCAGCCAAGGTAATATCGCGGGACGCCACTACGAGCAGTACTTC.

This clonotype was observed many times. The CDR3 sequence: CASSYTSGRIVDTQYF. The CDR3 nucleotides are TGTGCCAGCAGTTATACTAGCGGGAGGATCGTGGATACGCAGTATTTT. V and J are TRBV5-4 and TRBJ2-3, with 12 bases that match TRBD2. Germline V gene data show CDR1 as SGHNT and CDR2 as YYREEE (reference sequence). The V and J ends lost 5 bases and 6 bases, in that order; junction bases with no gene match: 10. The length of the CDR3 is 16 residues.

The rearrangement links TRBV6-5 to TRBJ2-3; D is perhaps TRBD2 (5 bases). The germline gives CDR1 MNHEY, CDR2 SVGAGI. V gave up 8 bases and J gave up 0 bases, with 15 bases separating them. This CDR3 contains 15 residues. CDR3 sequence: CASHREGSSTDTQYF. The CDR3 DNA reads as TGTGCCAGCCACAGAGAGGGTAGTAGCACAGATACGCAGTATTTT.

V and J are TRBV5-4 and TRBJ2-7; 11 nucleotides match TRBD1. V was clipped by 5 bases and J by 5 bases; unmatched bases: 12. The CDR3 runs to 16 residues. The germline gives CDR1 SGHNT, CDR2 YYREEE (reference sequence). CDR3 coding DNA: TGTGCCAGCAGTTCGGGACAGGGGGATTTGGGCAACGAGCAGTACTTC. This sequence encodes CASSSGQGDLGNEQYF.

In its sample, this clonotype was seen many times. The chain couples TRBV11-1 to TRBJ1-5; 7 nucleotides match TRBD1. J gave up 4 bases and V 5 bases, and 2 bases lay outside the gene matches. Per germline, CDR1 SGHAT and CDR2 FQDESV (reference sequence). CDR3 length: 13 amino acids. CDR3 residues: CASSRDRNQPQHF. In DNA form, the CDR3 reads TGTGCCAGCAGCAGGGACAGAAATCAGCCCCAGCATTTT.

J is TRBJ2-3 and V is TRBV11-2; tentative D call: TRBD1 (6 bases). The better agreement between TRBJ1-5 and the DNA end casts doubt on the J call. CDR1 is SGHAT and CDR2 is FQNNGV in the germline V gene. The CDR3 is 16 amino acids. DNA for the CDR3: TGTGCCAGCACCTTGGCACTAGCGGGGGGCACAGATACGCAGCATTTT. Its translation is CASTLALAGGTDTQHF.

In this sample, this clonotype turned up many times. The chain carries TRBV12-3 or TRBV12-4 and TRBJ2-1; 7 positions match TRBD2. After removal of 4 bases from V and 4 bases from J, the junction contained 10 bases not matched to a gene. This CDR3 has 16 residues. For the CDR3, the DNA is TGTGCCAGCAGTTCCGCTAGCGGCAAAACTTACAATGAGCAGTTCTTC. Translation gives CASSSASGKTYNEQFF.

The sample holds a few counts of this clonotype. J is TRBJ2-7 and V is TRBV13, with D unclear. Germline CDR1 reads PRHDT; CDR2 reads FYEKMQ (reference sequence). Trimming pared 4 bases from V and 2 bases from J, leaving 15 bases between. The CDR3 is 15 amino acids. The CDR3 DNA follows: TGTGCCAGCAGCTCCCTCCAACAGAACACCTACGAGCAGTACTTC. This codes for CASSSLQQNTYEQYF.

As DNA, the CDR3 is TGTGCCAGCAGTTCGATTCCCGGGGTAGACTATGGCTACACCTTC. Protein: CASSSIPGVDYGYTF. V is TRBV9 and J is TRBJ1-2, with D unclear. The germline CDR1 and CDR2 sequences are SGDLS and YYNGEE. The CDR3 runs to 15 residues. V was shortened by 5 bases and J by 3 bases, with 17 bases between the two germline ends.